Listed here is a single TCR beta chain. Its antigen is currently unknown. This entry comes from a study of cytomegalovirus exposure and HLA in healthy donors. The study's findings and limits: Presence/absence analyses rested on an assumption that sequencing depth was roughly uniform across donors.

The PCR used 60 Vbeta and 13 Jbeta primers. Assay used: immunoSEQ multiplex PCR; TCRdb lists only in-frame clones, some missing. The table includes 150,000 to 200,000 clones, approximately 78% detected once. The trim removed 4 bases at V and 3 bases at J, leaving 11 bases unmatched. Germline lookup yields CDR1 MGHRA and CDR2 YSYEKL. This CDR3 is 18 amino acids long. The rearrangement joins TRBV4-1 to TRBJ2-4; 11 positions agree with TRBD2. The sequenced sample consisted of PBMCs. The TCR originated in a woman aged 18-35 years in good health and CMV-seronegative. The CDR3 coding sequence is TGCGCCAGCAGCCCATTCCCGGGACTAGCGGCCGACAAAAACATTCAGTACTTC. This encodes CASSPFPGLAADKNIQYF.